These 13 T cell receptor beta chains were sequenced from one sample in a study of T cell clones after liver transplantation. Sequenced by immunoSEQ multiplex PCR; TCRdb stores in-frame clones only, minus some. This table has under 6,000 clones, roughly 30% appearing once. These receptors lack a known antigen. Sequencing of dividing CFSE-low cells from the MLR defined alloreactive TCRbeta sequences. The sequencing input was CD4+ T cells from cultured PBMCs. These receptors were taken from a human patient who received a liver transplant. Some T cells may arise from the graft donor.

This clone is medium-sized. The chain employs TRBV5-6 and TRBJ1-5; 7 bases line up with TRBD1. CDR3 length: 15 residues. Per the germline V gene, CDR1 is SGHDT and CDR2 is YYEEEE. Trimming took 0 bases from V and 8 from J; bases not matched to a gene: 8. This CDR3 is CASSLDRGQREPQHF. In nucleotides, the CDR3 is TGTGCCAGCAGCTTGGACAGGGGCCAGAGGGAGCCCCAGCATTTT.

This clone was seen at least ten times. Other DNA sequences of this sample code for an identical CDR3. The chain combines TRBV30 with TRBJ1-2; D may be TRBD1 (6 bases). Deletions cut 4 bases from V and 8 bases from J, with 23 bases between. This CDR3 has 15 residues. The V gene's germline CDR1 is GTSNPN and CDR2 SVGIG (reference sequence). Here the CDR3 DNA reads TGTGCCTGGAACAATGAGAGGGGGGGGCGCGACGGCTACACCTTC. Translating gives CAWNNERGGRDGYTF.

V is TRBV9 and J is TRBJ1-6, with TRBD1 matching over 10 bases. Germline values: CDR1 SGDLS, CDR2 YYNGEE. This CDR3 is built from 15 residues. J gave up 8 bases and V 0 bases, and 2 bases lay outside the gene matches. This chain's CDR3 is CASSVGGQGYSPLHF. As DNA, the CDR3 is TGTGCCAGCAGCGTAGGGGGACAGGGGTATTCACCCCTCCACTTT.

With respect to this clone: A read error likely explains this, since a far larger clone differs by one base. The V call is TRBV5-1, the J call TRBJ1-1; D is perhaps TRBD1 (5 bases). The CDR3 runs 14 residues. Per germline, CDR1 SGHRS and CDR2 YFSETQ. The CDR3 protein is CASSPDTLNTDAFF. CDR3 DNA sequence: TGCGCCAGCAGCCCGGACACTTTGAACACTGACGCTTTCTTT.

This clone was seen more than once but under ten times. The chain has TRBV7-2 and TRBJ2-3; D might be TRBD2 (6 bases). Germline loops: CDR1 SGHTA, CDR2 FQGNSA. The CDR3 is 16 residues long. The ends were cut back, 6 bases at V and 1 base at J, with 17 bases in the middle. Written as DNA, the CDR3 is TGTGCCAGCAGGTCTGAGGTAGCGGACCGCACAGATACGCAGTATTTT. Its protein is CASRSEVADRTDTQYF.

CDR3 amino acids: CASSLGSSGGPSSYEQYF. The CDR3, as DNA: TGTGCCAGCAGCTTAGGATCTAGCGGGGGCCCGAGCTCCTACGAGCAGTACTTC. The chain employs TRBV7-9 and TRBJ2-7; 10 nucleotides align to TRBD2. The CDR3 sequence is 18 residues long. The germline gives CDR1 SEHNR, CDR2 FQNEAQ (reference sequence). Trimming cost V 1 base and J 0 bases; bases outside gene matches: 9.

The chain joins TRBV9 to TRBJ2-3; no clear D gene. Germline loops: CDR1 SGDLS, CDR2 YYNGEE. The CDR3 runs to 14 residues. Trimming removed 4 bases at V and 0 bases at J, with 9 bases between. CDR3: CASSPRPSTDTQYF. The CDR3 nucleotides read TGTGCCAGCAGCCCTAGGCCTAGCACAGATACGCAGTATTTT.

This clone was detected a few times. The chain's CDR3 is CASSLDRNQPQHF. Here the CDR3 DNA reads TGTGCCAGCAGTCTTGACAGGAATCAGCCCCAGCATTTT. The chain combines TRBV6-5 with TRBJ1-5, with D possibly matching TRBD1 (6 bases). The germline V and J ends were trimmed by 5 bases and 4 bases, with 9 bases remaining between them. CDR3 length: 13 residues. Germline CDR1 and CDR2: MNHEY and SVGAGI.

By proportion, this clone is medium-sized (0.01 to 0.1%). This rearrangement joins TRBV5-1 to TRBJ2-1; possible D gene TRBD2, 7 bases. The V and J ends lost 4 bases and 8 bases respectively, with 19 bases between them. The germline V gene has CDR1 SGHRS and CDR2 YFSETQ. The CDR3 sequence is 15 residues long. CDR3 DNA sequence: TGCGCCAGCAGCAACGGGGGGCCTGTGATCGATGAGCAGTTCTTC. This translates into CASSNGGPVIDEQFF.

V gene TRBV6-5 combines with J gene TRBJ2-7, with 7 bases identical to TRBD1. The CDR3 spans 14 residues. The germline V gene has CDR1 MNHEY and CDR2 SVGAGI. Trimming removed 5 bases from V and 2 bases from J; junction bases left unmatched: 6. The CDR3 spells CASSVRDRTYEQYF. The CDR3 bases are TGTGCCAGCAGTGTCAGGGACAGAACCTACGAGCAGTACTTC.

This clone was picked up a small number of times. The chain has TRBV7-2 and TRBJ2-5; tentatively, D is TRBD1 (5 bases). This CDR3 is built from 13 residues. The V end was cut by 6 bases, the J end by 5 bases, with 13 bases between. CDR1 is SGHTA, CDR2 FQGNSA, per germline. This CDR3 reads CASSLGPQETQYF. The CDR3 DNA reads as TGTGCCAGCAGTCTGGGGCCCCAGGAGACCCAGTACTTC.

V is TRBV6-5 and J is TRBJ1-2; no definite D call. Trimming took off 10 bases at V and 6 bases at J, with 15 bases between the two ends. The germline V gene has CDR1 MNHEY and CDR2 SVGAGI. This CDR3 region has 12 residues. The chain's CDR3 is CATHAPTDGYTF. The DNA for the CDR3 is TGTGCCACCCACGCCCCGACTGATGGCTACACCTTC.

This clone was seen more than once but under ten times. This sequence joins TRBV19 and TRBJ2-4; D remains ambiguous. The ends were cut back, 3 bases at V and 3 bases at J, with 21 bases in the middle. This CDR3 has 18 amino acids. CDR1 LNHDA and CDR2 SQIVND come from the germline V gene (reference sequence). This CDR3 reads CASSMGPWASMNKNIQYF. DNA of the CDR3: TGTGCCAGTAGTATGGGTCCCTGGGCATCTATGAACAAAAACATTCAGTACTTC.